The T cell receptor beta chain described here comes from a study of CD4 and CD8 cells across lung adenocarcinoma regions. One entry per CDR3 protein, called by TCRdb with MiXCR from the PCR reads. The sample carries over 20,000 distinct CDR3 sequences, roughly half recorded once. Germline-derived CDR1 and CDR2 are SGHVS and FNYEAQ. The CDR3 contains 15 residues. Unmatched junction bases numbered 9, after V lost 2 bases and J lost 9 bases. Donors had localized lung adenocarcinoma, a non-small cell lung cancer. In this sample, this clonotype turned up once. This TCR was sampled from a female donor with lung adenocarcinoma. The CD4 and CD8 labels of this study may be unreliable. Material: CD8+ T cells from the center of a lung tumor. The chain couples TRBV7-6 to TRBJ2-1; 8 bases agree with TRBD2. The CDR3 DNA reads as TGTGCCAGCAGCTTAAACGGGAGGGCCAGGGGTGAGCAGTTCTTC. It specifies CASSLNGRARGEQFF. The full variable domain, its missing parts supplied by reference TRBV7-6 and TRBJ2-1, is GAGVSQSPRYKVTKRGQDVALRCDPISGHVSLYWYRQALGQGPEFLTYFNYEAQQDKSGLPNDRFSAERPEGSISTLTIQRTEQRDSAMYRCASSLNGRARGEQFFGPGTRLTVL.